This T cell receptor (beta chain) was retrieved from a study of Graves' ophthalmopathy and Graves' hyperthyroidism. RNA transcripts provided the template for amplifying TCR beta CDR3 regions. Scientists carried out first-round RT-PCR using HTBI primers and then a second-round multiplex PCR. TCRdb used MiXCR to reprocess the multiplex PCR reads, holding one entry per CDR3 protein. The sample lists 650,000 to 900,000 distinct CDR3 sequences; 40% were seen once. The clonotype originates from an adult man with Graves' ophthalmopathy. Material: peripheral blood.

This CDR3 is CASSLWEMNTEAFF. The CDR3 nucleotides are TGTGCCAGCAGCTTATGGGAGATGAACACTGAAGCTTTCTTT. The V gene is TRBV7-8, the J gene TRBJ1-1; D is unresolved. V was shortened by 2 bases and J by 0 bases, with 7 bases between the two germline ends. CDR1 and CDR2 (germline): SGHVS, FQNEAQ. This CDR3 contains 14 residues.